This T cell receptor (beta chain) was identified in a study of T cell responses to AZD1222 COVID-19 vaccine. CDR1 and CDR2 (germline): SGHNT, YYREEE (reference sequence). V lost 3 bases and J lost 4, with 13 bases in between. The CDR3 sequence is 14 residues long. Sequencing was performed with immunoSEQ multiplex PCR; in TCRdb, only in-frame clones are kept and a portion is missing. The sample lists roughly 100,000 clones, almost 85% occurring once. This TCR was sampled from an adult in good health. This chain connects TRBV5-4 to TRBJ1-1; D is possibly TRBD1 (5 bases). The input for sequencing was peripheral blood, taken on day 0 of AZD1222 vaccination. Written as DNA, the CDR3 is TGTGCCAGCAGCTATCGGGGCGCGGGCACTGAAGCTTTCTTT. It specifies CASSYRGAGTEAFF. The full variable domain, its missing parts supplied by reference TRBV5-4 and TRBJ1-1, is ETGVTQSPTHLIKTRGQQVTLRCSSQSGHNTVSWYQQALGQGPQFIFQYYREEENGRGNFPPRFSGLQFPNYSSELNVNALELDDSALYLCASSYRGAGTEAFFGQGTRLTVV.